One and the same sample provided the 8 T cell receptor beta chains below, sequenced in a study of CD8+ T cells in alopecia areata. Sequencing templates came from extracted RNA that was reverse transcribed into cDNA. Profiled with immunoSEQ multiplex PCR; TCRdb holds only in-frame clones, not every one. The data contain about 190,000 clones, around 60% of them singletons. The treatment denotes: oral pan-JAK inhibitor, 5-10 mg twice daily. Here the sequenced sample was CD4+ T cells sorted from blood, taken at week 4, from a patient treated with tofacitinib. These receptor sequences come from a human donor with alopecia areata.

About this clone: The sample contains more than one DNA sequence encoding this CDR3. The genes are TRBV5-1 and TRBJ2-7; D unresolved. The CDR3 is 12 residues long. Germline V lookup: CDR1 SGHRS, CDR2 YFSETQ. Trimming cost V 5 bases and J 3 bases, with 9 bases left between them. This CDR3 reads CASSQDLYEQYF. The CDR3 DNA sequence: TGCGCCAGCAGTCAGGACCTCTACGAGCAGTACTTC.

The V call is TRBV4-2, the J call TRBJ2-1; TRBD1 might be the D (6 bases). CDR1 and CDR2 from the germline V gene are LGHNA and YNFKEQ. The CDR3 loop spans 14 amino acids. V gave up 4 bases and J gave up 6 bases, with 13 bases separating them. As DNA, the CDR3 is TGTGCCAGCAGCCTACACGACAGGATCAATGAGCAGTTCTTC. Translated: CASSLHDRINEQFF.

J is TRBJ2-1 and V is TRBV28; a possible D gene is TRBD1 (5 bases). CDR1 is MDHEN and CDR2 is SYDVKM in the germline V gene. CDR3 length: 14 amino acids. V lost 5 bases and J lost 5, with 13 bases in between. DNA for the CDR3: TGTGCCAGCAGTACCTCAAGACAGAACAATGAGCAGTTCTTC. It translates to CASSTSRQNNEQFF.

The J gene is TRBJ2-1, the V gene TRBV5-4, with TRBD2 matching 8 bases. Germline lookup yields CDR1 SGHNT and CDR2 YYREEE (reference sequence). V lost 4 bases and J lost 0; bases outside the gene matches: 3. The CDR3 extends over 15 amino acids. The CDR3 nucleotides are TGTGCCAGCAGCAAGCTAGCGGGCTCCTACAATGAGCAGTTCTTC. Its protein product is CASSKLAGSYNEQFF.

The chain recombines TRBV29-1 with TRBJ2-7; 8 bases are a match to TRBD1. CDR1 and CDR2 (germline): SQVTM, ANQGSEA. V dropped 5 bases and J dropped 3; count of bases not matched to a gene: 6. The CDR3 sequence is 13 residues long. CDR3: CSVSGQGLYEQYF. The CDR3 DNA reads as TGCAGCGTTTCCGGACAGGGACTCTACGAGCAGTACTTC.

The rearrangement uses TRBV29-1 and TRBJ1-2; D remains ambiguous. The V gene lost 3 bases and the J gene lost 0 bases, with 8 bases spanning the gap. Germline lookup yields CDR1 SQVTM and CDR2 ANQGSEA. The CDR3 loop spans 13 amino acids. CDR3 protein: CSVESGPNYGYTF. DNA for the CDR3: TGCAGCGTTGAGTCAGGCCCTAACTATGGCTACACCTTC.

This clone turned up a few times. CDR3: CAISQADTKLTGELFF. The CDR3 DNA sequence: TGTGCCATCAGCCAAGCCGACACAAAACTCACCGGGGAGCTGTTTTTT. The V call is TRBV10-3, the J call TRBJ2-2; D remains ambiguous. The CDR3 runs to 16 residues. Germline CDR1 reads ENHRY; CDR2 reads SYGVKD. The V and J ends lost 6 bases and 4 bases respectively, with 18 bases between them.

This sequence joins TRBV27 and TRBJ1-2; 8 bases are shared with TRBD1. The CDR3 runs 13 residues. J gave up 8 bases and V 7 bases, and 9 bases lay outside the gene matches. The germline CDR1 and CDR2 sequences are MNHEY and SMNVEV (reference sequence). The CDR3, as DNA: TGTGCCAGCACCCTACAGGGGGTGGAGGGCTACACCTTC. Amino acids: CASTLQGVEGYTF.